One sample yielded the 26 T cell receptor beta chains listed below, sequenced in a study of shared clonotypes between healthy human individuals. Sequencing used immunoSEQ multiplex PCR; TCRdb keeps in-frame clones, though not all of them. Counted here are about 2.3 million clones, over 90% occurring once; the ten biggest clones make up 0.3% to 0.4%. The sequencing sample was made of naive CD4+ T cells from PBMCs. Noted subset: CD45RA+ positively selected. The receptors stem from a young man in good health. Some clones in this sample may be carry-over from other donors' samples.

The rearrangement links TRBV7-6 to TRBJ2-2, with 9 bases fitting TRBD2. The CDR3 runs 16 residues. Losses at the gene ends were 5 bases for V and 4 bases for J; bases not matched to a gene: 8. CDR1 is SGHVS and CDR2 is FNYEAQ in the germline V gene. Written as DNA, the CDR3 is TGTGCCAGCAGCCTTGGGACTAGCATTGGCACCGGGGAGCTGTTTTTT. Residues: CASSLGTSIGTGELFF. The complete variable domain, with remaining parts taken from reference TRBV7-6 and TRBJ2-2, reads GAGVSQSPRYKVTKRGQDVALRCDPISGHVSLYWYRQALGQGPEFLTYFNYEAQQDKSGLPNDRFSAERPEGSISTLTIQRTEQRDSAMYRCASSLGTSIGTGELFFGEGSRLTVL.

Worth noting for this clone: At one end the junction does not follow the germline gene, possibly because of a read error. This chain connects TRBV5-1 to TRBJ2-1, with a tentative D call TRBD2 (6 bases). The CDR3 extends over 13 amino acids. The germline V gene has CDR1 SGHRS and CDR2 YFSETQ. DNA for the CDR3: TGCGCCAGCAGCTCGCCCGGGACTGGGTTGAGGGTCTTC. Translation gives CASSSPGTGLRVF.

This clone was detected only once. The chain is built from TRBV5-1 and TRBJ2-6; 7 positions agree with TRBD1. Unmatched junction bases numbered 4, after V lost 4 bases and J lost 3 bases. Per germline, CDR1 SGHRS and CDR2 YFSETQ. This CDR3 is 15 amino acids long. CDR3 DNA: TGCGCCAGCAGCCAAACAGGGGTTGGGGCCAACGTCCTGACTTTC. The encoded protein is CASSQTGVGANVLTF.

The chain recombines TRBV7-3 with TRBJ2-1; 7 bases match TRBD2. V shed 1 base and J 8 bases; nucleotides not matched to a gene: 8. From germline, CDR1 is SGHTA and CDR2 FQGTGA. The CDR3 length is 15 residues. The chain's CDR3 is CASSLSSGGEDEQFF. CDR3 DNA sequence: TGTGCCAGCAGCTTAAGTTCGGGAGGAGAGGATGAGCAGTTCTTC.

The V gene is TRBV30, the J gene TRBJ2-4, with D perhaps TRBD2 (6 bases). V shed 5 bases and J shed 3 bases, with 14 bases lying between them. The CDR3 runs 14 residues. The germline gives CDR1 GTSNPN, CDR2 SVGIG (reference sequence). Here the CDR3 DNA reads TGTGCCTGGTGGGGACTCTACGGCAAAAACATTCAGTACTTC. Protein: CAWWGLYGKNIQYF.

Written as DNA, the CDR3 is TGTGCCAGCAGCGTAGGGGAGGGAGTCTCCTACGAGCAGTACTTC. It yields the protein CASSVGEGVSYEQYF. This sequence joins TRBV9 and TRBJ2-7; 7 nucleotides line up with TRBD2. Germline assignment: CDR1 SGDLS and CDR2 YYNGEE. V was pared by 0 bases and J by 0 bases, with 3 bases of the junction left unmatched. The CDR3 extends over 15 amino acids.

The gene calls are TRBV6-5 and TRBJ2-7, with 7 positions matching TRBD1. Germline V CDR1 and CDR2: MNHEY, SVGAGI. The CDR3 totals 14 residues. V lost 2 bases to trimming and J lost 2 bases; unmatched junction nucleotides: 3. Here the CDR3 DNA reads TGTGCCAGCAGTTACCATCAGGGGGCCTACGAGCAGTACTTC. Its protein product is CASSYHQGAYEQYF.

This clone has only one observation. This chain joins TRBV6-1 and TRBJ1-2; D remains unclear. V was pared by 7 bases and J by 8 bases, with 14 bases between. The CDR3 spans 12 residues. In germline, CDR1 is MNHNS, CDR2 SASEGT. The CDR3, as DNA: TGTGCCAGCAAACCCAGCCTCGGAGGCTACACCTTC. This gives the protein CASKPSLGGYTF.

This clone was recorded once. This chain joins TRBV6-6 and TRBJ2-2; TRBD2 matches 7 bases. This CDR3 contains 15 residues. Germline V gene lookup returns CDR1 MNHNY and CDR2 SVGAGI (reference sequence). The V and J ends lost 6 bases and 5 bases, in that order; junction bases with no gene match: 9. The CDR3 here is CASSSALARTGELFF. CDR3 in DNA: TGTGCCAGCAGCTCAGCACTAGCGCGGACCGGGGAGCTGTTTTTT.

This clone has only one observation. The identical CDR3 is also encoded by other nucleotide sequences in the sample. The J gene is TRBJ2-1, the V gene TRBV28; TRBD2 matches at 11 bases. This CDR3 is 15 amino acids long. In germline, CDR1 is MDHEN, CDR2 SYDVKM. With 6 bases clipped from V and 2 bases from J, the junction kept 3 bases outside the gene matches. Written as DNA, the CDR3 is TGTGCCAGCAGGCAACTAGCGGGAGCCTACAATGAGCAGTTCTTC. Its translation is CASRQLAGAYNEQFF.

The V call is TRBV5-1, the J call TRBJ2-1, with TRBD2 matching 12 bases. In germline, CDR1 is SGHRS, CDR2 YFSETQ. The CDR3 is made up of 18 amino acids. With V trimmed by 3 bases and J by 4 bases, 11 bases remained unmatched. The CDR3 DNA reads TGCGCCAGCAGCTCCGCCGGACTAGCGGGATATTTATACAATGAGCAGTTCTTC. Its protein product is CASSSAGLAGYLYNEQFF.

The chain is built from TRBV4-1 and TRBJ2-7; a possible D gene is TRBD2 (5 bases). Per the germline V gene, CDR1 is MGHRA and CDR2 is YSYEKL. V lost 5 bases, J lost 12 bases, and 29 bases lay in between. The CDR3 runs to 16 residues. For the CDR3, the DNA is TGCGCCAGCAGCTCCCGAACCGCCGGGGAGTCGCCCCCATTGTACTTC. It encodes CASSSRTAGESPPLYF.

The CDR3 region has the DNA TGTGCCAGCAGTTTCTTCCTCCCCCGCCAAGCGGGAGAGTGGGGAGACTACAATGAGCAGTTCTTC. Its protein product is CASSFFLPRQAGEWGDYNEQFF. The rearrangement joins TRBV28 to TRBJ2-1; 8 positions agree with TRBD2. Germline V lookup: CDR1 MDHEN, CDR2 SYDVKM. Trimming removed 3 bases from V and 3 bases from J; junction bases left unmatched: 25. The CDR3 is made up of 22 amino acids. Full variable domain (missing parts from reference TRBV28 and TRBJ2-1): DVKVTQSSRYLVKRTGEKVFLECVQDMDHENMFWYRQDPGLGLRLIYFSYDVKMKEKGDIPEGYSVSREKKERFSLILESASTNQTSMYLCASSFFLPRQAGEWGDYNEQFFGPGTRLTVL.

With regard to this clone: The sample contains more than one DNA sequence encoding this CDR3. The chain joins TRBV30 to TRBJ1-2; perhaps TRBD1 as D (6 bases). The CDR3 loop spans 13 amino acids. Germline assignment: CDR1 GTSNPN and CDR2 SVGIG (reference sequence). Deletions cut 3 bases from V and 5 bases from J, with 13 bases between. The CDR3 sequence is CAWSGGRGYGYTF. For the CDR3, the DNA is TGTGCCTGGAGCGGCGGCAGGGGTTATGGCTACACCTTC.

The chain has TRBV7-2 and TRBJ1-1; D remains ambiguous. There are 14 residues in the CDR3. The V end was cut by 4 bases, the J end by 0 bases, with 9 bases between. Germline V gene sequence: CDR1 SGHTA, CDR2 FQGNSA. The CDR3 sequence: CASSSDGLNTEAFF. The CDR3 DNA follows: TGTGCCAGCAGCTCGGACGGACTGAACACTGAAGCTTTCTTT. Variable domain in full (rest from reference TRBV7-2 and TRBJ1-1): GAGVSQSPSNKVTEKGKDVELRCDPISGHTALYWYRQSLGQGLEFLIYFQGNSAPDKSGLPSDRFSAERTGGSVSTLTIQRTQQEDSAVYLCASSSDGLNTEAFFGQGTRLTVV.

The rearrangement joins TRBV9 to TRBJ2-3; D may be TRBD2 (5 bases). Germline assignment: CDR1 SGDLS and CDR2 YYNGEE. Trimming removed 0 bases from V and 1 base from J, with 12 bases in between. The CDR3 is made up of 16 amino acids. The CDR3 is CASSVGEGTRTDTQYF. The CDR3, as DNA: TGTGCCAGCAGCGTAGGAGAGGGCACTCGCACAGATACGCAGTATTTT.

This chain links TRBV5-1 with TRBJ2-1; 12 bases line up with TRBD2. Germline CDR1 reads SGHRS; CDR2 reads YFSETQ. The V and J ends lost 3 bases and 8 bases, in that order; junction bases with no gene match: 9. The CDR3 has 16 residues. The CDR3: CASSWMTSGSRYEQFF. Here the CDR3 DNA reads TGCGCCAGCAGCTGGATGACTAGCGGGAGTAGGTATGAGCAGTTCTTC.

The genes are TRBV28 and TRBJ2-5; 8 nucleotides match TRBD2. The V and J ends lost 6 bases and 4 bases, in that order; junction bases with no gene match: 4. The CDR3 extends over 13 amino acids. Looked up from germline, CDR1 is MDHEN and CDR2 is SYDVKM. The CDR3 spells CASSREGGETQYF. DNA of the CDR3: TGTGCCAGCAGCCGGGAGGGCGGAGAGACCCAGTACTTC.

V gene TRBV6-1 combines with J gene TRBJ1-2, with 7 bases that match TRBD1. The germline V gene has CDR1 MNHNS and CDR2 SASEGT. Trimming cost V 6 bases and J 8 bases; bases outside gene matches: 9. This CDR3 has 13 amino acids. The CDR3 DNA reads TGTGCCAGCAGAGGGGACAGTTCGGGGGGCTACACCTTC. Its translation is CASRGDSSGGYTF.

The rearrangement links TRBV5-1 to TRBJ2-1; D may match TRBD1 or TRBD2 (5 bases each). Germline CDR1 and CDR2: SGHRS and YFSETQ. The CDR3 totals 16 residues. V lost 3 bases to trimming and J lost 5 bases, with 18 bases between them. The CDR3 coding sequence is TGCGCCAGCAGCTCTTGGGGGAGCGGTAAAAACAATGAGCAGTTCTTC. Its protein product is CASSSWGSGKNNEQFF.

DNA for the CDR3: TGTGCCACCAGCAGAGAACCGGGACTAGCGGTATACGAGCAGTACTTC. Its protein product is CATSREPGLAVYEQYF. The J gene is TRBJ2-7, the V gene TRBV15, with 11 nucleotides matching TRBD2. This CDR3 region has 16 residues. Germline CDR1 reads LNHNV; CDR2 reads YYDKDF (reference sequence). Trimming removed 0 bases from V and 4 bases from J; junction bases left unmatched: 5.

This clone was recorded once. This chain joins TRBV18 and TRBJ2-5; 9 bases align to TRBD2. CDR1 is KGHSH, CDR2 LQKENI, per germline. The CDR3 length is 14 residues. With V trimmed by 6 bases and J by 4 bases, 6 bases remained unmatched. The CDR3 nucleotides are TGTGCCAGCTCCACCGGACTAGCGCGAGAGACCCAGTACTTC. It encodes CASSTGLARETQYF.

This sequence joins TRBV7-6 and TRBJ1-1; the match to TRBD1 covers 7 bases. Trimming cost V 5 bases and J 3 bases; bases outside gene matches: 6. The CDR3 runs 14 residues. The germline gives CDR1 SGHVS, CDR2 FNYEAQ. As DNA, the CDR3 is TGTGCCAGCAGCCCCGGACAGGCTTACACTGAAGCTTTCTTT. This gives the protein CASSPGQAYTEAFF.

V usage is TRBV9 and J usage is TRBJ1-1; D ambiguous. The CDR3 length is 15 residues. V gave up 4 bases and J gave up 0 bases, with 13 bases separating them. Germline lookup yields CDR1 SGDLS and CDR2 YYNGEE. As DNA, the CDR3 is TGTGCCAGCAGCCAGACGCAGCACATGAACACTGAAGCTTTCTTT. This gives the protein CASSQTQHMNTEAFF.

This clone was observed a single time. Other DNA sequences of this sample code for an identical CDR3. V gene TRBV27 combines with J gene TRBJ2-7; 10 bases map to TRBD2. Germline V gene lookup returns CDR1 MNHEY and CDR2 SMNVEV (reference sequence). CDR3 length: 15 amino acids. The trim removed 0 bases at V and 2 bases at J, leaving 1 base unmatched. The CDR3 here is CASSLSSGRTYEQYF. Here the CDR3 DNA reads TGTGCCAGCAGTTTATCTAGCGGGAGGACCTACGAGCAGTACTTC.

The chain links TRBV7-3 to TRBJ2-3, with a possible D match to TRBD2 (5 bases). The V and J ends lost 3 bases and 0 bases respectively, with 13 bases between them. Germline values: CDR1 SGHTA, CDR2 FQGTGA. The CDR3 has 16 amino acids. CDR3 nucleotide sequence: TGTGCCAGCAGCTTGGGATGGACGGGAAGCACAGATACGCAGTATTTT. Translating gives CASSLGWTGSTDTQYF.